The 4 T cell receptor beta chains below were found in one sample sequenced in a study of blood T cell repertoires in COVID-19. The protocol was immunoSEQ multiplex PCR, while the TCRdb copy is restricted to in-frame clones and leaves out a portion. The top ten hold around 0.53% of the sample, which has 150,000 to 200,000 clones, 90% seen once. Sequenced material: peripheral blood. These receptors all come from a man between 50 and 59 years old with acute or convalescent COVID-19.

This clone was seen only once. The gene calls are TRBV6-6 and TRBJ1-1; D perhaps matches TRBD1 (6 bases). CDR1 and CDR2 from the germline V gene are MNHNY and SVGAGI (reference sequence). V was shortened by 2 bases and J by 0 bases, with 13 bases between the two germline ends. This CDR3 has 16 amino acids. The CDR3 loop is CASSYLGQSLNTEAFF. In DNA form, the CDR3 reads TGTGCCAGCAGTTACCTTGGACAGTCACTGAACACTGAAGCTTTCTTT.

This chain uses TRBV4-1 with TRBJ2-1; TRBD2 aligns across 11 bases. Germline V CDR1 and CDR2: MGHRA, YSYEKL. The CDR3 extends over 17 amino acids. J was trimmed by 3 bases and V by 4 bases; bases with no gene match: 8. The chain's CDR3 is CASSLRVGTSGYNEQFF. The CDR3 nucleotides read TGCGCCAGCAGCCTTAGGGTCGGGACTAGCGGCTACAATGAGCAGTTCTTC.

The chain is built from TRBV5-1 and TRBJ1-4; no definite D call. V was trimmed by 4 bases and J by 0 bases, leaving 10 bases between them. Germline V gene lookup returns CDR1 SGHRS and CDR2 YFSETQ. This CDR3 contains 15 residues. Written as DNA, the CDR3 is TGCGCCAGCAGCGAGGAAGGCGCAACTAATGAAAAACTGTTTTTT. This gives the protein CASSEEGATNEKLFF.

V usage is TRBV10-3 and J usage is TRBJ1-2; 9 bases are a match to TRBD1. The germline CDR1 and CDR2 sequences are ENHRY and SYGVKD. CDR3 length: 16 amino acids. J lost 4 bases, V lost 0 bases, and 6 bases had no gene match. CDR3 nucleotide sequence: TGTGCCATCAGTGAGTCGAGGGGACAGGGATTCTATGGCTACACCTTC. This sequence encodes CAISESRGQGFYGYTF.